The 27 T cell receptor beta chains listed next were all sequenced from one sample in a study of spatial heterogeneity in lung cancer (dated by TCRdb to between 2018 and 2020). This sample's time point label indicates: sample taken at primary tumor resection. TCR sequencing used whole RNA extracted from tumor and nontumor lung tissue, or from cryopreserved PBMC samples, without cell sorting. Libraries came from 5' RACE. Data came from a NextSeq 500. The public sequencing data were trimmed at Q25 with fastp and processed into clonotypes with MiXCR by TCRdb, which kept only in-frame beta chains. Records with the same CDR3 protein are collapsed into one entry carrying the most frequent genes and DNA. Here the sample has 5,000 to 5,500 distinct CDR3 sequences; roughly a third occur a single time. The ten largest clonotypes hold 3% to 4% of the sample. Source: PBMCs, taken at surgery. The source of these receptors is a female donor with early-stage non-small cell lung cancer.

With regard to this clonotype: As an off-target read in a library built for alpha chains, this beta chain has a frequency of little significance. The V gene is TRBV4-1, the J gene TRBJ2-2; no definite D call. The CDR3 has 16 amino acids. Trimming removed 2 bases at V and 0 bases at J, with 10 bases between. Germline V lookup: CDR1 MGHRA, CDR2 YSYEKL. The CDR3 spells CASSQPSTANTGELFF. CDR3 bases: TGCGCCAGCAGCCAACCCTCAACCGCGAACACCGGGGAGCTGTTTTTT.

Concerning this clonotype itself: The library was built for alpha chains, so this beta chain is an off-target read and its size means little. The chain employs TRBV29-1 and TRBJ2-2, with D maybe TRBD1 (6 bases). This CDR3 contains 13 residues. Trimming took off 7 bases at V and 2 bases at J, with 11 bases between the two ends. Germline V lookup: CDR1 SQVTM, CDR2 ANQGSEA. The CDR3, as DNA: TGCAGCGGCGGACAGACCAACACCGGGGAGCTGTTTTTT. Protein: CSGGQTNTGELFF.

On this clonotype: A library prepared for alpha chains yielded this beta chain as an off-target read; its size is of little meaning. The chain employs TRBV24-1 and TRBJ2-3, with 12 bases lining up with TRBD2. This CDR3 has 17 residues. With V trimmed by 4 bases and J by 8 bases, 12 bases remained unmatched. Germline assignment: CDR1 KGHDR and CDR2 SFDVKD. The CDR3 sequence: CATSDSGLAGTRSTQYF. In nucleotides, the CDR3 is TGTGCCACCAGTGACTCTGGACTAGCGGGGACCAGGAGTACGCAGTATTTT.

This clonotype turned up a few times. Because this beta chain is a stray read in a library intended to capture alpha chains, its abundance should not be given much weight. V usage is TRBV10-3 and J usage is TRBJ2-5, with D maybe TRBD1 (6 bases). The CDR3 is 14 residues long. From germline, CDR1 is ENHRY and CDR2 SYGVKD. Trimming took 3 bases from V and 5 from J, leaving 13 bases between them. CDR3 bases: TGTGCCATCAGTGAAAGGGGGAGTTGGGAGACCCAGTACTTC. Encoded protein: CAISERGSWETQYF.

This clonotype showed up just a few times. Being off target in a library aimed at alpha chains, this beta chain has a size of little meaning. The CDR3 coding sequence is TGCAGCTCTAGGCCGGGGGGCGGAAGGGATGAGCAGTTCTTC. Translating gives CSSRPGGGRDEQFF. The chain joins TRBV29-1 to TRBJ2-1; weak D call: TRBD2 (7 bases). Germline values: CDR1 SQVTM, CDR2 ANQGSEA. CDR3 length: 14 residues. V dropped 8 bases and J dropped 8 bases, with 22 bases sitting between them.

This clonotype is a singleton in its sample. In a library made to pick up alpha chains, this beta chain is a stray read with a size that means little. This chain joins TRBV7-9 and TRBJ1-1; maybe TRBD1 (6 bases). CDR1 is SEHNR, CDR2 FQNEAQ, per germline (reference sequence). The germline V and J ends were trimmed by 3 bases and 1 base, with 6 bases remaining between them. This CDR3 spans 13 amino acids. The CDR3 DNA follows: TGTGCCAGCAGCTTGGACAGGAACACTGAAGCTTTCTTT. This encodes CASSLDRNTEAFF.

About this clonotype itself: A library made for alpha chains picked up this beta chain off target, so its size means little. This sequence joins TRBV5-6 and TRBJ2-5, with D unclear. The CDR3 extends over 13 amino acids. V lost 2 bases and J 5 bases, leaving 10 bases between the germline ends. Germline CDR1 and CDR2: SGHDT and YYEEEE. The CDR3 spells CASSLSDGETQYF. CDR3 nucleotides: TGTGCCAGCAGCTTAAGCGACGGGGAGACCCAGTACTTC.

As to this clonotype: Little can be read into the size of this beta chain, an off-target read in a library designed for alpha chains. The CDR3 reads CASSQERAQETQYF. CDR3 sequence (DNA): TGTGCCAGCAGCCAAGAGAGGGCGCAGGAGACCCAGTACTTC. The rearrangement joins TRBV4-2 to TRBJ2-5; the D gene is possibly TRBD2 (5 bases). Germline CDR1 is LGHNA and CDR2 is YNFKEQ. V was trimmed by 0 bases and J by 5 bases, leaving 10 bases between them. The CDR3 is made up of 14 amino acids.

As to this clonotype: The library was built for alpha chains, so this beta chain is an off-target read and its size means little. The chain links TRBV28 to TRBJ2-7; D gene uncertain. The CDR3 runs 13 residues. V gave up 2 bases and J gave up 4 bases, with 9 bases separating them. Germline lookup yields CDR1 MDHEN and CDR2 SYDVKM. The CDR3 DNA follows: TGTGCCAGCAGTTTAGTTGCTAGATACGAGCAGTACTTC. It specifies CASSLVARYEQYF.

Of note for this clonotype: As an off-target read in a library built for alpha chains, this beta chain has a frequency of little significance. CDR3 DNA: TGCAGTCGCAGTTCCCCCGAAGGTACGCAGTATTTT. Encoded protein: CSRSSPEGTQYF. The chain employs TRBV20-1 and TRBJ2-3; D ambiguous. Per the germline V gene, CDR1 is DFQATT and CDR2 is SNEGSKA (reference sequence). The CDR3 has 12 residues. V lost 8 bases and J lost 8, with 17 bases in between.

To note about this clonotype: This beta chain is a stray read from a library made for alpha chains; its abundance is not meaningful. The V gene is TRBV12-3 or TRBV12-4, the J gene TRBJ2-5, with 7 nucleotides matching TRBD1. The CDR3 is made up of 14 amino acids. Trimming at V came to 6 bases and at J to 1 base, leaving 5 bases not matched to a gene. CDR3 sequence: CASRPGQPQETQYF. For the CDR3, the DNA is TGTGCCAGCAGACCGGGACAGCCCCAAGAGACCCAGTACTTC.

On this clonotype: For a library built for alpha chains, this beta chain is a stray read; little rests on its size. J is TRBJ2-7 and V is TRBV12-3 or TRBV12-4; D not resolved. V lost 3 bases and J 3 bases, leaving 15 bases between the germline ends. The CDR3 is 15 amino acids. This CDR3 is CASSLDSVASYEQYF. DNA for the CDR3: TGTGCCAGCAGTTTGGATTCCGTGGCGAGCTACGAGCAGTACTTC.

A few counts support this clonotype. The library was designed around alpha chains, so this beta chain is a stray read whose abundance carries little weight. The chain employs TRBV9 and TRBJ2-3, with 15 positions matching TRBD2. Germline CDR1 is SGDLS and CDR2 is YYNGEE. Trimming at V came to 4 bases and at J to 4 bases, leaving 10 bases not matched to a gene. The CDR3 covers 18 residues. The CDR3 DNA reads TGTGCCAGCAGCTTGAGGACTAGCGGGGGGGCCTTGGCAGATACGCAGTATTTT. This translates into CASSLRTSGGALADTQYF.

This clonotype was seen more than once but under ten times. Within a library made for alpha chains, this beta chain is off target, and its count is uninformative. The J gene is TRBJ2-3, the V gene TRBV7-2; D is ambiguous. Germline assignment: CDR1 SGHTA and CDR2 FQGNSA. This CDR3 region has 11 residues. Trimming left V 5 bases short and J 3 bases short, with 3 bases between. The chain's CDR3 is CASSRTDTQYF. CDR3 in DNA: TGTGCCAGCAGCAGGACAGATACGCAGTATTTT.

This clonotype is judged medium-sized (0.01 to 0.1%). The library was prepared for alpha chains; this beta chain is a stray read, so its frequency means little. The V gene is TRBV9, the J gene TRBJ2-7; TRBD2 matches 7 bases. This CDR3 contains 14 residues. Unmatched junction bases numbered 5, after V lost 3 bases and J lost 2 bases. Germline CDR1 SGDLS, CDR2 YYNGEE. In DNA form, the CDR3 reads TGTGCCAGCAGCGCGAGAGCGGGGCCCTACGAGCAGTACTTC. This encodes CASSARAGPYEQYF.

A note on this clonotype: This beta chain was picked up by a library intended for alpha chains and is off target, so its count carries little meaning. V is TRBV29-1 and J is TRBJ2-7; D is ambiguous. CDR1 is SQVTM and CDR2 is ANQGSEA in the germline V gene. Trimming shortened V by 4 bases and J by 3 bases, and 10 bases separated the two germline ends. This CDR3 is built from 12 residues. CDR3 sequence: CSVVANGYEQYF. The CDR3 DNA sequence: TGCAGCGTTGTGGCTAATGGCTACGAGCAGTACTTC.

A word on this clonotype: Found in a library prepared for alpha chains, this beta chain is an off-target read, and its abundance has little meaning. V and J are TRBV28 and TRBJ2-7, with D unresolved. V gave up 6 bases and J gave up 3 bases, with 6 bases separating them. Looked up from germline, CDR1 is MDHEN and CDR2 is SYDVKM. This CDR3 comprises 11 residues. CDR3 nucleotide sequence: TGTGCCAGCAGCCGGTACTACGAGCAGTACTTC. Encoded protein: CASSRYYEQYF. Looking up the rest from reference TRBV28 and TRBJ2-7 gives the full variable domain: DVKVTQSSRYLVKRTGEKVFLECVQDMDHENMFWYRQDPGLGLRLIYFSYDVKMKEKGDIPEGYSVSREKKERFSLILESASTNQTSMYLCASSRYYEQYFGPGTRLTVT.

In regard to this clonotype: As an off-target read in a library built for alpha chains, this beta chain has a frequency of little significance. This chain uses TRBV20-1 with TRBJ2-1, with D perhaps TRBD1 (5 bases). Germline CDR1 and CDR2: DFQATT and SNEGSKA (reference sequence). The CDR3 sequence is 14 residues long. Trimming stripped 3 bases from V and 8 bases from J, with 17 bases between. CDR3 nucleotide sequence: TGCAGTGCTAGTGGGCCAGGGCGGCTCCATGAGCAGTTCTTC. Its translation: CSASGPGRLHEQFF.

Concerning this clonotype itself: Little can be read into the size of this beta chain, an off-target read in a library designed for alpha chains. The V gene is TRBV28, the J gene TRBJ2-7, with D unresolved. Germline lookup yields CDR1 MDHEN and CDR2 SYDVKM. The V gene lost 3 bases and the J gene lost 5 bases, with 5 bases spanning the gap. The CDR3 consists of 11 residues. CDR3 sequence: CASSFRDEQYF. In DNA, the CDR3 is TGTGCCAGCAGTTTCCGGGACGAGCAGTACTTC.

With regard to this clonotype: Little can be read into the size of this beta chain, an off-target read in a library designed for alpha chains. This chain connects TRBV14 to TRBJ2-1; TRBD2 agrees at 11 bases. V shed 0 bases and J 14 bases; nucleotides not matched to a gene: 3. Germline values: CDR1 SGHDN, CDR2 FVKESK. This CDR3 is 13 amino acids long. CDR3 region: CASSQEVTSGEFF. DNA for the CDR3: TGTGCCAGCAGCCAAGAAGTGACTAGCGGGGAGTTCTTC.

A remark on this clonotype: This beta chain is an off-target read within a library intended for alpha chains, so its frequency means little. This sequence joins TRBV19 and TRBJ2-5; D is unclear. V was clipped by 3 bases and J by 3 bases, with 8 bases between them. The CDR3 covers 13 residues. Per the germline V gene, CDR1 is LNHDA and CDR2 is SQIVND (reference sequence). The CDR3 protein is CASSMSKKETQYF. CDR3 coding DNA: TGTGCCAGTAGTATGAGCAAGAAAGAGACCCAGTACTTC.

About this clonotype itself: A library prepared for alpha chains yielded this beta chain as an off-target read; its size is of little meaning. The chain recombines TRBV7-9 with TRBJ2-1, with D possibly TRBD1 on 6 matching bases. Trimming took off 0 bases at V and 6 bases at J, with 18 bases between the two ends. Germline V gives CDR1 SEHNR, CDR2 FQNEAQ (reference sequence). The CDR3 totals 17 residues. Written as DNA, the CDR3 is TGTGCCAGCAGCTTAGCGCTATCAGGGGCAAGGCGCAATGAGCAGTTCTTC. Translated: CASSLALSGARRNEQFF.

Comments on this clonotype: Within a library made for alpha chains, this beta chain is off target, and its count is uninformative. The genes are TRBV29-1 and TRBJ2-7; a weak D match, TRBD1 (6 bases). Germline CDR1 is SQVTM and CDR2 is ANQGSEA. The ends were cut back, 4 bases at V and 2 bases at J, with 6 bases in the middle. This CDR3 region has 11 residues. The CDR3 reads CSVGTAYEQYF. Written as DNA, the CDR3 is TGCAGCGTTGGGACAGCCTACGAGCAGTACTTC.

About this clonotype itself: This beta chain is off target for a library built for alpha chains, so its abundance means little. For the CDR3, the DNA is TGTGCCAGCAGTTTTTCTCTTAGGCAAGAGACCCAGTACTTC. Amino acids: CASSFSLRQETQYF. This rearrangement joins TRBV12-3 or TRBV12-4 to TRBJ2-5, with D unresolved. The CDR3 consists of 14 residues. Trimming stripped 3 bases from V and 2 bases from J, with 10 bases between.

This clonotype appeared a single time. A library prepared for alpha chains yielded this beta chain as an off-target read; its size is of little meaning. This rearrangement joins TRBV28 to TRBJ2-3; D is undetermined. The CDR3 has 14 residues. V lost 3 bases and J 0 bases, leaving 7 bases between the germline ends. The V gene's germline CDR1 is MDHEN and CDR2 SYDVKM. The CDR3 nucleotides are TGTGCCAGCAGTTTTAGGGTGAGCACAGATACGCAGTATTTT. Its protein is CASSFRVSTDTQYF.

Concerning this clonotype: Since it is a stray read in a library aimed at alpha chains, this beta chain has a size that is not meaningful. The chain carries TRBV29-1 and TRBJ2-3; 7 bases are a match to TRBD2. The CDR3 is 14 residues long. Per the germline V gene, CDR1 is SQVTM and CDR2 is ANQGSEA. The V segment lost 1 base and the J segment 5 bases; nucleotides outside the gene matches: 6. The CDR3: CSVEGGGGLDTQYF. The CDR3 nucleotides are TGCAGCGTTGAAGGTGGGGGGGGTTTAGATACGCAGTATTTT.

To note about this clonotype: The size of this beta chain means little, since it is a stray read in a library made for alpha chains. J is TRBJ2-6 and V is TRBV11-2, with D unclear. This CDR3 is built from 14 residues. The V and J ends lost 4 bases and 2 bases respectively, with 6 bases between them. Germline-derived CDR1 and CDR2 are SGHAT and FQNNGV. The chain's CDR3 is CASSSLAGANVLTF. The CDR3 bases are TGTGCCAGCAGCTCCCTCGCTGGGGCCAACGTCCTGACTTTC.